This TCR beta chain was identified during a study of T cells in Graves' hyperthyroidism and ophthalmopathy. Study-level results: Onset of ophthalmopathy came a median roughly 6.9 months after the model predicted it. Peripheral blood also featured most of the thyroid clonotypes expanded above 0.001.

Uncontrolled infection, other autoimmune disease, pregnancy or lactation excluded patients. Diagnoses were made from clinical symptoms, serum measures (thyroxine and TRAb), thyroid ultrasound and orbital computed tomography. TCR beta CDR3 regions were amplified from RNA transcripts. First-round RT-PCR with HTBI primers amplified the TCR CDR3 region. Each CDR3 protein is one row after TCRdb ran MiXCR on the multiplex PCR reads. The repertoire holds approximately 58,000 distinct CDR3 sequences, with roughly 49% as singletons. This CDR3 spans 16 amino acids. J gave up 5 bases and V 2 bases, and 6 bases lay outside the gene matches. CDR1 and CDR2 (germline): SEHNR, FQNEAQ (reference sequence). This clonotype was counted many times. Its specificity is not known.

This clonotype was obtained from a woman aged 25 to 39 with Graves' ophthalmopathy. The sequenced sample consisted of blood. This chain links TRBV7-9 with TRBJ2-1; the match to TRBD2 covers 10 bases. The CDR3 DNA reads TGTGCCAGCAGCTTATTGGTCGGACTAGCGGACAATGAGCAGTTCTTC. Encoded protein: CASSLLVGLADNEQFF.